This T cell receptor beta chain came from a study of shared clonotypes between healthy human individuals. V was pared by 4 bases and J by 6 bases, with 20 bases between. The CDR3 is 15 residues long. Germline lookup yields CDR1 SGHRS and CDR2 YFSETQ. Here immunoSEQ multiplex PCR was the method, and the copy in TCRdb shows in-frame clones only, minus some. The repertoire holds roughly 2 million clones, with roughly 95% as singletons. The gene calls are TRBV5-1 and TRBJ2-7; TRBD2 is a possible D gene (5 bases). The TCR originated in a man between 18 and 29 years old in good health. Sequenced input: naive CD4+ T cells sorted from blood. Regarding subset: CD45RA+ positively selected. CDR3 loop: CASSPGLPGSGEQYF. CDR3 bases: TGCGCCAGCAGCCCAGGACTCCCGGGGAGCGGCGAGCAGTACTTC.